This TCR beta chain was retrieved from a study of blood T cell repertoires in COVID-19 (dated by TCRdb to about 2020). Some background on the complete study: The collaborator samples originated in the United States, Italy and Spain and spanned the acute and convalescent phases of COVID-19. The material from the prospective study consisted of cDNA or gDNA derived from T cells, B-cell-depleted T cells, or PBMCs. Subjects who had been exposed to COVID-19, were actively infected with it, or had recovered from it provided the deeply sampled blood TCRbeta repertoires that made up the dataset. The repertoires were released in a freely available public database meant as a resource for research on the immune response to SARS-CoV-2. The samples were drawn from the first 160 participants of the ongoing ImmuneRACE study and from some 1,300 subjects provided by 6 global collaborators. The sample metadata nearly always contained a de-identified subject ID, COVID-19 status, age in years and sex. Where available, HLA class I and class II types were taken from metadata supplied by the sample provider and were not determined by assay-based typing. Study-wide conclusions, independent of this receptor: How much clinical and demographic metadata was included differed by source and by participant, and the metadata was provided uncurated.

TCRbeta CDR3 regions were amplified from genomic DNA by means of the immunoSEQ Assay, a bias-controlled multiplex PCR. The authors' analysis ran thus. The number of nucleated cells in each sample was estimated by amplification of reference gene primers within the assay. Sequence reads were collapsed and filtered to measure the absolute abundance of every unique TCRbeta CDR3 rearrangement. For each sample, productive Simpson clonality was calculated as the square root of Simpson's diversity index across productive rearrangements. Sourced from immuneACCESS, this table was stored by TCRdb with only in-frame sequences that have V and J called. A share of the clones is absent; for the studies checked, an unresolved V gene accounts for under half, and the remainder has no known explanation. D and trimming come from the DNA, and the V and J calls and clone size come from that table. This sample comprises over 200,000 clones, about nine tenths of them detected only once. The top ten clonotypes cover 2% to 2.5% of the sample.

Participants in the prospective study were enrolled through a virtual design, were aged about 18 to 100 years, and lived in 24 United States geographic areas. To assign participants to cohorts, the prospective study relied on clinical history that participants themselves reported in a screening survey and a study questionnaire. Each participant in the prospective study had whole blood, serum and a nasopharyngeal or oropharyngeal swab collected by mobile phlebotomists. Participants in the prospective study had the option to provide additional blood draws and questionnaires over a 2-month period. Prospective study blood samples were shipped either frozen or at room temperature before DNA extraction. This clone was detected only a few times. Its antigen is unknown. Per-base qualities were not stored, and no clone one base away is much larger. The CDR3 starts with the cysteine, ends with the phenylalanine, and has 13 residues. Just the 39-base CDR3 DNA is kept, in frame starting at base 1. The V end gives up 10 bases and the J end 3 bases, leaving 7 bases in the junction not matched to a gene. CDR1 and CDR2 are drawn from the germline V gene: SGHNT, YENEEA.

The rearrangement combines TRBV11-3 with TRBJ2-3; the junction holds 7 bases that match TRBD2. The sequenced material came from PBMCs or T cells enriched from blood (not recorded which). The receptor was isolated from a woman in her 40s with acute COVID-19. The CDR3 loop reads CATSERGTDTQYF. The bases read TGTGCCACCTCGGAGCGGGGTACAGATACGCAGTATTTT.